This TCR beta chain stems from a study of identical twins. Findings of the study overall: The more abundant beta clonotypes in cord blood had fewer insertions, and memory repertoires did not show this. Instead of following the same donors, the conclusions were based on cross-sectional statistical analysis. Analyses of zero insertions could be partly confounded by invariant MAIT and iNKT cells.

The CDR3 is 14 amino acids. V shed 0 bases and J shed 2 bases, with 7 bases lying between them. The V gene's germline CDR1 is DFQATT and CDR2 SNEGSKA (reference sequence). After template switching added a universal primer site, the resulting cDNA carried unique molecular identifiers. TCRdb used MiXCR to reprocess the 5' RACE reads, holding one entry per CDR3 protein. The repertoire has 300,000 to 400,000 distinct CDR3 sequences, approximately 8.7% of them found once; the top ten carry under 9.5%. This clonotype has ten or more counts. The antigen remains unidentified. The chain employs TRBV20-1 and TRBJ2-2; D is uncertain. Sample: naive T cells sorted from blood. This receptor was identified in a woman aged 45 to 65 in good health. CDR3 amino acids: CSARDWGNTGELFF. CDR3 bases: TGCAGTGCTAGAGATTGGGGTAACACCGGGGAGCTGTTTTTT.